The subject of this entry is one T cell receptor (beta chain). Its antigen is not yet known. There are no base qualities to consult, and no much larger clone falls within one base. The PTCy-treated patients were drawn from a prospective, multi-institutional clinical trial. Peripheral blood and bone marrow mononuclear cells were isolated by Ficoll-Hypaque density centrifugation and cryopreserved. These data originate in a study of T cells after posttransplantation cyclophosphamide (dated by TCRdb to the mid-2010s). About the full investigation: Using TRB sequencing, the study followed how the T cell repertoire rebuilt after myeloablative bone marrow transplantation with posttransplantation cyclophosphamide given as GVHD prophylaxis. Samples from fewer than 40 PTCy-treated patients and 15 to 20 related bone marrow donors of those patients were subjected to antigen receptor sequencing. Blood from all 35 or so PTCy patients with 1-year posttransplant specimens was subjected to TRB sequencing. TRB sequencing was also done on up to 3 additional blood samples from 2 to 5.2 years after transplant in 3 patients, and on pretransplant blood from several patients. Because TRA and TRB clonality correlated tightly in about ten samples, the subsequent TCR analyses were limited to TRB only. Public TRB sequences were checked against a database of over 3,000 sequences associated with responses to pathogens, tumor antigens, self-antigens and alloantigens. Study-wide conclusions, independent of this receptor: Across fewer than 50 patients, recipient CMV seropositivity and CMV reactivation were highly associated with TRB clonality; PTCy diversity was similar to CNI/methotrexate controls. The TRB repertoires of T cells infiltrating skin or GI tract showed only limited overlap with the TRB repertoires of T cells in blood. At 1-2 months, donor-recipient similarity was low but rose over the first year, and the later blood repertoires were often dominated by donor CD8+ memory clones.

Spanning cysteine to phenylalanine, the CDR3 consists of 15 amino acids. The retained sequence is limited to the CDR3, 45 bases, with the frame set at the first base. The germline V gene (reference sequence) specifies PRHDT as CDR1 and FYEKMQ as CDR2. Ends trimmed: V by 3 bases, J by 7 bases; bases unmatched to a gene: 9. Genomic DNA was the input for TRB sequencing, which was run either with the immunoSEQ assay at survey resolution or with the hsTCRB kit. The study's own analysis went as follows. Initial read processing used immunoSEQ software, and repertoire analyses used the LymphoSeq R package. Clonality was computed as 1 minus normalized Shannon entropy; Gini coefficient was also calculated for each TRB dataset. Phenotypes of unsorted samples were inferred by mapping TRB sequences from sorted subsets of the recipient or donor onto unsorted samples of the same recipient. Held by TCRdb, this immuneACCESS table contains in-frame sequences only and omits some clones. Under half of the omission traces to an unresolved V gene where checked; the cause of the rest is unknown. The V and J calls and clone size were taken over from that table, and D and trimming were inferred from the DNA. This sample is represented by 32,000 or so clones; 85% to 90% of them were singletons. The leading ten clones occupy under 15% of the sample.

This TCR was sampled from a woman aged 35 to 49 with a blood cancer, CMV-positive, and with a related stem cell donor. The sequenced sample was PBMCs. The rearrangement combines TRBV13 with TRBJ2-1; 7 nucleotides in the junction match TRBD1. CDR3 sequence: CASSFFRGRENEQFF. Here is the DNA: TGTGCCAGCAGCTTCTTTAGGGGGCGCGAGAATGAGCAGTTCTTC.